Below, 30 T cell receptor beta chains from the same sample are listed, as sequenced in a study of T cell repertoires in cytomegalovirus infection. TCRdb ran MiXCR on the reads and lists one entry per CDR3 protein. The table records roughly 320,000 distinct CDR3 sequences, about a tenth of them present only once. The sequenced material came from PBMCs. The receptors were gathered from a human donor in good health (CMV status not recorded). Some clones in this sample may be carry-over from other donors' samples.

This clonotype was observed at least ten times. The chain uses TRBV20-1 and TRBJ2-5; D is possibly TRBD1 (6 bases). CDR1 and CDR2 (germline): DFQATT, SNEGSKA (reference sequence). This CDR3 has 16 residues. The ends were cut back, 3 bases at V and 6 bases at J, with 23 bases in the middle. Here the CDR3 DNA reads TGCAGTGCTAGCCTGGTCGAGCGGACAGCTCCGAAGACCCAGTACTTC. Translation: CSASLVERTAPKTQYF.

Ten or more counts support this clonotype. This chain joins TRBV20-1 and TRBJ2-1; D is uncertain. The CDR3 spans 14 residues. V lost 5 bases to trimming and J lost 4 bases, with 15 bases between them. CDR1 DFQATT and CDR2 SNEGSKA come from the germline V gene (reference sequence). The CDR3, as DNA: TGCAGTGCTCCTCCTAGGTCGGTTTACAATGAGCAGTTCTTC. Protein product: CSAPPRSVYNEQFF.

This chain links TRBV5-6 with TRBJ2-7; tentatively, D is TRBD1 (6 bases). Trimming stripped 8 bases from V and 3 bases from J, with 15 bases between. The CDR3 extends over 13 amino acids. Germline CDR1 is SGHDT and CDR2 is YYEEEE. The CDR3 loop is CASSQGPLYEQYV. As DNA, the CDR3 is TGTGCCAGTTCACAGGGTCCCCTCTACGAGCAGTACGTC.

There are many counts of this clonotype. The chain combines TRBV6-2 or TRBV6-3 with TRBJ2-1; D gene unclear. The CDR3 is 14 residues long. The V and J ends lost 6 bases and 2 bases respectively, with 11 bases between them. CDR1 is MNHEY, CDR2 SVGEGT, per germline. The CDR3 DNA sequence: TGTGCCAGCAGGCCGGATCTAGCCTACAATGAGCAGTTCTTC. This gives the protein CASRPDLAYNEQFF.

There are many counts of this clonotype. The chain combines TRBV19 with TRBJ1-5; 7 bases match TRBD1. The length of the CDR3 is 13 residues. The V and J ends lost 8 bases and 4 bases, in that order; junction bases with no gene match: 5. Germline-derived CDR1 and CDR2 are LNHDA and SQIVND (reference sequence). Written as DNA, the CDR3 is TGTGCCAGTCGACAGGGTTGGAATCAGCCCCAGCATTTT. Translation: CASRQGWNQPQHF. Combining the CDR3 with reference TRBV19 and TRBJ1-5 gives the whole variable domain DGGITQSPKYLFRKEGQNVTLSCEQNLNHDAMYWYRQDPGQGLRLIYYSQIVNDFQKGDIAEGYSVSREKKESFPLTVTSAQKNPTAFYLCASRQGWNQPQHFGDGTRLSIL.

This clonotype was recorded at least ten times. The chain has TRBV7-9 and TRBJ1-1, with D hard to call. Between the trimmed V and J ends, which lost 3 bases and 0 bases, there was a span of 11 bases. Germline CDR1 reads SEHNR; CDR2 reads FQNEAQ (reference sequence). The CDR3 is 15 amino acids. CDR3 in amino acids: CASSFLLDLNTEAFF. As DNA, the CDR3 is TGTGCCAGCAGCTTTCTCCTGGATCTGAACACTGAAGCTTTCTTT.

The chain recombines TRBV6-6 with TRBJ2-1; D gene uncertain. This CDR3 is 19 amino acids long. Germline CDR1 and CDR2: MNHNY and SVGAGI (reference sequence). Trimming took off 0 bases at V and 5 bases at J, with 23 bases between the two ends. The CDR3 loop reads CASSYSLEGSPLADNEQFF. CDR3 in DNA: TGTGCCAGCAGTTACTCCTTGGAAGGTTCCCCCTTGGCAGACAATGAGCAGTTCTTC.

This chain uses TRBV20-1 with TRBJ1-5, with 7 bases matching TRBD1. This CDR3 has 16 residues. Germline V CDR1 and CDR2: DFQATT, SNEGSKA (reference sequence). V shed 0 bases, J shed 2 bases, and the junction held 7 bases outside the gene matches. For the CDR3, the DNA is TGCAGTGCTAGAGATCAATCCAGGGGGGGCAATCAGCCCCAGCATTTT. It specifies CSARDQSRGGNQPQHF.

This clonotype was seen at least ten times. The chain recombines TRBV5-1 with TRBJ1-2, with TRBD1 as a possible D gene (6 bases). The ends were cut back, 5 bases at V and 4 bases at J, with 12 bases in the middle. CDR1 and CDR2 (germline): SGHRS, YFSETQ. The CDR3 has 13 amino acids. This chain's CDR3 is CASREQGSYGYTF. The CDR3 DNA is TGCGCCAGCAGAGAACAGGGTTCCTATGGCTACACCTTC.

The rearrangement links TRBV28 to TRBJ2-5, with D possibly matching TRBD1 (6 bases). Germline V CDR1 and CDR2: MDHEN, SYDVKM. The ends were cut back, 5 bases at V and 5 bases at J, with 18 bases in the middle. The CDR3 extends over 15 amino acids. For the CDR3, the DNA is TGTGCCAGCAGTCCCTTCGGACAGCCTTATGAGACCCAGTACTTC. Translation gives CASSPFGQPYETQYF.

On this clonotype: Being one base from a much bigger clone, this may be a read error. The chain joins TRBV12-3 or TRBV12-4 to TRBJ2-1; the match to TRBD1 covers 8 bases. Germline trimming cut 7 bases from V and 7 bases from J; bases unmatched to any gene: 9. The CDR3 consists of 14 residues. CDR3 coding DNA: TGTGCCAGCATCCCCCGGACAGGGTTAAATGAGCAGTTCTTC. Protein product: CASIPRTGLNEQFF.

This clonotype appeared many times. This chain uses TRBV20-1 with TRBJ2-5; 8 positions agree with TRBD2. Germline V lookup: CDR1 DFQATT, CDR2 SNEGSKA (reference sequence). The CDR3 length is 16 residues. J was trimmed by 1 base and V by 0 bases; bases with no gene match: 7. The CDR3: CSARDLSGGAQETQYF. As DNA, the CDR3 is TGCAGTGCTAGAGATCTCAGCGGGGGAGCCCAAGAGACCCAGTACTTC.

This clonotype was observed many times. The chain is built from TRBV19 and TRBJ2-7; 8 bases align to TRBD1. After removal of 5 bases from V and 3 bases from J, the junction contained 6 bases not matched to a gene. Germline loops: CDR1 LNHDA, CDR2 SQIVND (reference sequence). The CDR3 runs to 14 residues. CDR3 bases: TGTGCCAGTAGTCCCCGGGACAGGTTCTACGAGCAGTACTTC. Its protein product is CASSPRDRFYEQYF.

The chain joins TRBV6-1 to TRBJ1-5, with D unresolved. The ends were cut back, 4 bases at V and 1 base at J, with 17 bases in the middle. CDR3 length equals 17 residues. The germline gives CDR1 MNHNS, CDR2 SASEGT. DNA for the CDR3: TGTGCCAGCAGTGGGGAAGGGAGTATGAGGAGCAATCAGCCCCAGCATTTT. Protein: CASSGEGSMRSNQPQHF.

The rearrangement uses TRBV11-1 and TRBJ1-1, with TRBD1 as a possible D gene (5 bases). CDR3 length: 15 residues. V gave up 3 bases and J gave up 0 bases, with 11 bases separating them. Per the germline V gene, CDR1 is SGHAT and CDR2 is FQDESV (reference sequence). CDR3 sequence: CASSFNGAVNTEAFF. CDR3 sequence (DNA): TGTGCCAGCAGCTTTAATGGGGCTGTGAACACTGAAGCTTTCTTT.

At least ten counts were recorded for this clonotype. The rearrangement uses TRBV15 and TRBJ1-6; 8 bases are shared with TRBD1. The germline V gene has CDR1 LNHNV and CDR2 YYDKDF (reference sequence). J gave up 10 bases and V 9 bases, and 8 bases lay outside the gene matches. This CDR3 comprises 13 residues. The CDR3 loop reads CATRTGLNSPLHF. The CDR3 DNA reads as TGTGCCACTAGGACAGGGTTAAACTCACCCCTCCACTTT.

The table lists this clonotype with many counts. This chain connects TRBV6-1 to TRBJ2-3, with 7 bases lining up with TRBD1. The CDR3 consists of 16 residues. With 7 bases clipped from V and 4 bases from J, the junction kept 14 bases outside the gene matches. In germline, CDR1 is MNHNS, CDR2 SASEGT. CDR3 sequence: CASTHRGWYESDTQYF. The CDR3 DNA follows: TGTGCCAGCACCCACAGGGGATGGTATGAATCAGATACGCAGTATTTT.

In its sample, this clonotype was seen many times. The CDR3 loop is CASSINGGSLNTGELFF. Written as DNA, the CDR3 is TGTGCCAGTAGTATTAACGGGGGGAGTTTGAACACCGGGGAGCTGTTTTTT. The chain combines TRBV19 with TRBJ2-2, with TRBD2 matching 7 bases. The germline CDR1 and CDR2 sequences are LNHDA and SQIVND (reference sequence). The CDR3 totals 17 residues. J lost 1 base, V lost 3 bases, and 8 bases had no gene match. The full variable domain, its missing parts supplied by reference TRBV19 and TRBJ2-2, is DGGITQSPKYLFRKEGQNVTLSCEQNLNHDAMYWYRQDPGQGLRLIYYSQIVNDFQKGDIAEGYSVSREKKESFPLTVTSAQKNPTAFYLCASSINGGSLNTGELFFGEGSRLTVL.

At least ten counts were recorded for this clonotype. V usage is TRBV6-2 or TRBV6-3 and J usage is TRBJ2-7; 10 nucleotides agree with TRBD1. Unmatched junction bases numbered 10, after V lost 5 bases and J lost 6 bases. The CDR3 consists of 15 residues. Germline V CDR1 and CDR2: MNHEY, SVGEGT. CDR3 sequence (DNA): TGTGCCAGCAGTCTCAGGACAGGGGGAGTTGTCGAGCAGTACGTC. Translated, it gives CASSLRTGGVVEQYV.

The rearrangement uses TRBV29-1 and TRBJ2-5, with D hard to call. Trimming pared 3 bases from V and 1 base from J, leaving 9 bases between. This CDR3 is 13 amino acids long. Germline lookup yields CDR1 SQVTM and CDR2 ANQGSEA. The CDR3 here is CSVDLARQETQYF. Here the CDR3 DNA reads TGCAGCGTTGATTTGGCCCGCCAAGAGACCCAGTACTTC.

This clonotype was recorded at least ten times. This chain joins TRBV6-5 and TRBJ2-5, with D possibly matching TRBD2 (6 bases). This CDR3 contains 13 residues. CDR1 is MNHEY, CDR2 SVGAGI, per germline. V gave up 2 bases and J gave up 5 bases, with 9 bases separating them. CDR3 nucleotides: TGTGCCAGCAGTTACGGGGGGATGGAGACCCAGTACTTC. As protein: CASSYGGMETQYF.

This clonotype was seen ten or more times. The chain joins TRBV7-2 to TRBJ2-1; no reliable D call. V was clipped by 1 base and J by 10 bases, with 11 bases between them. There are 13 residues in the CDR3. Germline V CDR1 and CDR2: SGHTA, FQGNSA. The CDR3, as DNA: TGTGCCAGCAGCTTAGGTAGTAAAGGGGAGCAGTTCTTC. Its translation is CASSLGSKGEQFF.

In its sample, this clonotype was seen many times. J is TRBJ2-2 and V is TRBV7-8; no firm D call. CDR1 SGHVS and CDR2 FQNEAQ come from the germline V gene. The germline V and J ends were trimmed by 8 bases and 1 base, with 14 bases remaining between them. This CDR3 has 15 residues. CDR3 DNA: TGTGCCAGCCTCAAGGAAACCCTGAACACCGGGGAGCTGTTTTTT. Its translation is CASLKETLNTGELFF.

This clonotype has a count of ten or more. The chain carries TRBV28 and TRBJ1-1; 8 nucleotides align to TRBD1. Germline CDR1 reads MDHEN; CDR2 reads SYDVKM. This CDR3 has 13 amino acids. V lost 8 bases and J lost 6; bases outside the gene matches: 8. CDR3 in amino acids: CASRQGLPAEAFF. CDR3 nucleotide sequence: TGTGCCAGCCGACAGGGGCTACCCGCTGAAGCTTTCTTT.

Many counts were recorded for this clonotype. The V call is TRBV7-2, the J call TRBJ1-5; the D gene is possibly TRBD1 (6 bases). The germline V gene has CDR1 SGHTA and CDR2 FQGNSA. The CDR3 runs 15 residues. Between the trimmed V and J ends, which lost 2 bases and 6 bases, there was a span of 14 bases. The CDR3 DNA sequence: TGTGCCAGCAGCTTATGGGAGGACAGTAGTCAGCCCCAGCATTTT. It encodes CASSLWEDSSQPQHF.

This clonotype was observed at least ten times. The chain recombines TRBV28 with TRBJ1-5; D gene uncertain. Germline CDR1 is MDHEN and CDR2 is SYDVKM. Deletions cut 8 bases from V and 0 bases from J, with 11 bases between. The CDR3 loop spans 14 amino acids. The CDR3 here is CASDGPNSNQPQHF. Here the CDR3 DNA reads TGTGCCAGCGACGGTCCTAATAGCAATCAGCCCCAGCATTTT. The whole variable domain, remainder taken from reference TRBV28 and TRBJ1-5, is DVKVTQSSRYLVKRTGEKVFLECVQDMDHENMFWYRQDPGLGLRLIYFSYDVKMKEKGDIPEGYSVSREKKERFSLILESASTNQTSMYLCASDGPNSNQPQHFGDGTRLSIL.

This clonotype was detected many times. The chain links TRBV4-1 to TRBJ2-5; the match to TRBD2 covers 8 bases. The length of the CDR3 is 16 residues. Looked up from germline, CDR1 is MGHRA and CDR2 is YSYEKL. The trim removed 4 bases at V and 5 bases at J, leaving 12 bases unmatched. CDR3: CASSRGMSGGAETQYF. For the CDR3, the DNA is TGCGCCAGCAGCCGAGGAATGAGCGGGGGCGCGGAGACCCAGTACTTC.

This clonotype was seen many times. The genes are TRBV6-2 or TRBV6-3 and TRBJ2-7; D call uncertain. The CDR3 is made up of 13 amino acids. The V gene's germline CDR1 is MNHEY and CDR2 SVGEGT. V lost 5 bases, J lost 3 bases, and 11 bases lay in between. CDR3 loop: CASSPHKFYEQYV. In nucleotides, the CDR3 is TGTGCCAGCAGTCCACATAAATTCTACGAGCAGTACGTC.

This clonotype was counted ten times or more. The V gene is TRBV7-2, the J gene TRBJ2-1; D remains unclear. CDR1 SGHTA and CDR2 FQGNSA come from the germline V gene. There are 15 residues in the CDR3. Trimming left V 5 bases short and J 9 bases short, with 20 bases between. The CDR3 loop reads CASSARIGSLTEQFF. For the CDR3, the DNA is TGTGCCAGCAGCGCACGGATCGGGTCACTTACTGAGCAGTTCTTC.

This clonotype was found many times. The V gene is TRBV4-1, the J gene TRBJ1-2; D uncertain. The CDR3 spans 17 residues. Germline loops: CDR1 MGHRA, CDR2 YSYEKL. V shed 0 bases and J shed 7 bases, with 21 bases lying between them. The CDR3, as DNA: TGCGCCAGCAGCCAAGATCCCCCTCCGGGCCTCAGTGGTGGCTACACCTTC. Protein sequence: CASSQDPPPGLSGGYTF.